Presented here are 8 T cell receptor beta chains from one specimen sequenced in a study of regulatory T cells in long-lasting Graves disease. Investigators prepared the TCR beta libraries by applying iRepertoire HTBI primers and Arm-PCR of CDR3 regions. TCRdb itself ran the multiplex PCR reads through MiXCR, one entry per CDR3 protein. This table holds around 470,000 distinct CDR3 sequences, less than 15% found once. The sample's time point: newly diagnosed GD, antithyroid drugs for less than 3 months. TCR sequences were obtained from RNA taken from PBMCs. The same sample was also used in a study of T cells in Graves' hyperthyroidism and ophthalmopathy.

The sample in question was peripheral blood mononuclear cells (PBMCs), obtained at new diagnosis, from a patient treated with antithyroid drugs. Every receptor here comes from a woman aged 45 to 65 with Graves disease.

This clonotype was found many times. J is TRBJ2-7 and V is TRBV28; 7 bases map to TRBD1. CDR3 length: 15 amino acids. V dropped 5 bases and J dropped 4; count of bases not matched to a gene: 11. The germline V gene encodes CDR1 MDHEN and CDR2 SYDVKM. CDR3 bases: TGTGCCAGCAGTCCTACATGGGACAGAACGTACGAGCAGTACTTC. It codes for CASSPTWDRTYEQYF.

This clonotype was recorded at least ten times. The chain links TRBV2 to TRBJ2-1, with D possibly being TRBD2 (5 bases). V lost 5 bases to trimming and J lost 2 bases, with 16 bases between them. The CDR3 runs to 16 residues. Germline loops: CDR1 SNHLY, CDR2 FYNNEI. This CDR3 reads CASSPRRLAAYNEQFF. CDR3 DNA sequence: TGTGCCAGCAGTCCTCGGCGGCTAGCTGCCTACAATGAGCAGTTCTTC.

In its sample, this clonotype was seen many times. DNA for the CDR3: TGTGCCAGCAGCTTAAGCGGGGGGTACCAAGAGACCCAGTACTTC. It codes for CASSLSGGYQETQYF. The chain carries TRBV7-2 and TRBJ2-5; 9 bases are a match to TRBD2. The germline CDR1 and CDR2 sequences are SGHTA and FQGNSA. This CDR3 is 15 amino acids long. The ends lost 2 bases at V and 0 bases at J; junction bases unmatched: 1.

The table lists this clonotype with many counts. CDR3 sequence (DNA): TGTGCCAGCAGCTTTGGGGACTCGCCTAATGAGCAGTTCTTC. This gives the protein CASSFGDSPNEQFF. The chain has TRBV7-3 and TRBJ2-1, with a tentative D call TRBD2 (6 bases). CDR3 size: 14 residues. The V gene lost 3 bases and the J gene lost 7 bases, with 13 bases spanning the gap. CDR1 and CDR2 (germline): SGHTA, FQGTGA.

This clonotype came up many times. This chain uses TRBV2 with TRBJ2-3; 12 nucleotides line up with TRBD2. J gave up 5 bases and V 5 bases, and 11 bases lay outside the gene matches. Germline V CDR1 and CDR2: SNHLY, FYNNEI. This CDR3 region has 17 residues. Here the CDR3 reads CASSPRTSGILEDTQYF. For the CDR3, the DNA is TGTGCCAGCAGTCCTCGGACTAGCGGGATACTCGAAGATACGCAGTATTTT.

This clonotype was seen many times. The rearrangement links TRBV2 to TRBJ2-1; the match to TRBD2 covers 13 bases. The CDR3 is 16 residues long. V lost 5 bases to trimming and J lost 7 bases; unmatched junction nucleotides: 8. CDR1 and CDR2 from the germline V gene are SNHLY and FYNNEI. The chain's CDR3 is CASSTRTSGSLNEQFF. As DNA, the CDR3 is TGTGCCAGCAGTACTCGGACTAGCGGGAGCTTAAATGAGCAGTTCTTC.

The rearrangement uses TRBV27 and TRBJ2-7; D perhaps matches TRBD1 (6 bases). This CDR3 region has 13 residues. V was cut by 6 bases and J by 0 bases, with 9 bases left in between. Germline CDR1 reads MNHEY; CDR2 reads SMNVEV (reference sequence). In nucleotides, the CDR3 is TGTGCCAGCAGCATGGGGGCCTCCTACGAGCAGTACTTC. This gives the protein CASSMGASYEQYF.

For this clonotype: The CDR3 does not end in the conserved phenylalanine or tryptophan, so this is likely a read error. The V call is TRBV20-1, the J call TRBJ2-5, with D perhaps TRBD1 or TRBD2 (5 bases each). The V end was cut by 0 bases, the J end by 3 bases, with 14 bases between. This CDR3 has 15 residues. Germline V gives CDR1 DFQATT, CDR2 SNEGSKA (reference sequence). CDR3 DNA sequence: TGCAGTGCTAGAGATGGACACTTACTAGAAGAGACCCAGTACTCC. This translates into CSARDGHLLEETQYS.